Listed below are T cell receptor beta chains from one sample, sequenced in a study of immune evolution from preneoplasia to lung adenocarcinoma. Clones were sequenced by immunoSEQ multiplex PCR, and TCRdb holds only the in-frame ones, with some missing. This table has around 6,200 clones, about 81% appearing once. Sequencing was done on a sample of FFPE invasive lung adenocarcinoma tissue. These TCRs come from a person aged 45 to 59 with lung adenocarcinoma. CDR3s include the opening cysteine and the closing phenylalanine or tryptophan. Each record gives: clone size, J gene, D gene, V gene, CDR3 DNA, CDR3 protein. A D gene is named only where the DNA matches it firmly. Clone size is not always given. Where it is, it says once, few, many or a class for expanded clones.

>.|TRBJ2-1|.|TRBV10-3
TGTGCCATCAGAGATACAGGTGACCACAATGAGCAGTTCTTC
CAIRDTGDHNEQFF
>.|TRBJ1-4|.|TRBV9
TGTGCCAGCAGCGTAGGTTCGGGGGTACAGGAAAAACTGTTTTTT
CASSVGSGVQEKLFF
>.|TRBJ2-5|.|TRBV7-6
TGTGCCAGCAGCTTAGTTTGGGAGACCCAGTACTTC
CASSLVWETQYF
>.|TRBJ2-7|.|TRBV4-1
TGCGCCAGCAGCCAAGAGGAGGGTTCCTACGAGCAGTACTTC
CASSQEEGSYEQYF
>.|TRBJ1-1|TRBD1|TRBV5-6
TGTGCCAGCAGCCGGACAGGGGAAGCTTTCTTT
CASSRTGEAFF
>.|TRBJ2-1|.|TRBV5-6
TGTGCCAGCAGTTCTACGACTGGACTGAATGAGCAGTTCTTC
CASSSTTGLNEQFF
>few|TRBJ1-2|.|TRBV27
TGTGCCAGCAGTTTATGGGGCAAGGCCAATGGCTACACCTTC
CASSLWGKANGYTF
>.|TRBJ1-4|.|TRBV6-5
TGTGCCAGCAGACTCGGAGGTCTTAATGAAAAACTGTTTTTT
CASRLGGLNEKLFF
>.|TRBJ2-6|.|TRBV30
TGTGCCTGGAGTGTACAGCGGGCAGGCCCTTTCTCTGGGGCCAACGTCCTGACTTTC
CAWSVQRAGPFSGANVLTF
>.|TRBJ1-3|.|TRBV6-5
TGTGCCAGCAGCCTCTTACAGGGAAACACCATATATTTT
CASSLLQGNTIYF
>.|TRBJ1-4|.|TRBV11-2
TGTGCCAGCAGCTTAGCAGGCTTTGGAGAAAAACTATTTTTT
CASSLAGFGEKLFF
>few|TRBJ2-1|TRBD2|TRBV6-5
TGTGCCAGCAGTCCCGGGGCGGGAGTATCAAATGAGCAGTTCTTC
CASSPGAGVSNEQFF
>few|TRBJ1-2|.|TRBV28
TGTGCCAGCAGTTCGACGGCAGAGGGCTACACCTTC
CASSSTAEGYTF
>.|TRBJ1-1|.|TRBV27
TGTGCCAGCGCCCTCAGCTACATGAACACTGAAGCTTTCTTT
CASALSYMNTEAFF
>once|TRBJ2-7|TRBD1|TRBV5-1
TGCGCCAGCAGCTCCGGACAGGGGGCCTACGAGCAGTACTTC
CASSSGQGAYEQYF
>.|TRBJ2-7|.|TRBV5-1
TGCGCCAGCAGCCAAAGTGCAGGGTTCACCAACTACGAGCAGTACTTC
CASSQSAGFTNYEQYF
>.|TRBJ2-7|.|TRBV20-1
TGCAGTGCTATCGCCTCCTACGAGCAGTACTTC
CSAIASYEQYF
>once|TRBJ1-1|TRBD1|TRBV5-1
TGCGCCAGCAGCTTGACCACGACAGGGATAGCTTTCTTT
CASSLTTTGIAFF
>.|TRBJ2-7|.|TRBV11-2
TGTGCCAGCAGCTTAGTGGCAGGGGCGAGCGAGCAGTACTTC
CASSLVAGASEQYF
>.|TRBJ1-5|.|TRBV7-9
TGTGCCAGCAGCCTTACAGGGTCCAATCAGCCCCAGCATTTT
CASSLTGSNQPQHF
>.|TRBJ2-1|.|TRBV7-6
TGTGCCAGCAGCTTATATACTGAGCAGTTCTTC
CASSLYTEQFF
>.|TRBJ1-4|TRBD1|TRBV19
TGTGCCAGTAGTATCCGGACAGGATGGTCTGAAAAACTGTTTTTT
CASSIRTGWSEKLFF
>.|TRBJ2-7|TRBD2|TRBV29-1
TGCAGCGTTGAAGTCCGGGGGGACCTAGGGGAGCAGTACTTC
CSVEVRGDLGEQYF
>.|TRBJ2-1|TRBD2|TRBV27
TGTGCCAGCCAAAATGGCGGGGGAACCTACAATGAGCAGTTCTTC
CASQNGGGTYNEQFF
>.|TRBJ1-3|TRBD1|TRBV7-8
TGTGCCACCCGGGAGGGGACAGGCGCCATCTCTGGAAACACCATATATTTT
CATREGTGAISGNTIYF
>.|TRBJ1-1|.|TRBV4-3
TGCGCCAGCAGCCAAGAGCGGACGGTGAACACTGAAGCTTTCTTT
CASSQERTVNTEAFF
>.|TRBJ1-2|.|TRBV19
TGTGCCAGTACGAAAACAGGATGGGTGAAATATGGCTACACCTTC
CASTKTGWVKYGYTF
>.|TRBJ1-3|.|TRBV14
TGTGCCAGCAGCCACTCCACGCGGAACACCATATATTTT
CASSHSTRNTIYF
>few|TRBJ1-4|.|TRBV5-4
TGTGCCAGCAGCTTCGCCGGTGGGTCGTCTAATGAAAAACTGTTTTTT
CASSFAGGSSNEKLFF
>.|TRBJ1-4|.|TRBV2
TGTGCCGGAACGACAGACTCCAATGAAAAACTGTTTTTT
CAGTTDSNEKLFF
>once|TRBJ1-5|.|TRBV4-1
TGCGCCAGCAGCCAAGAGGGGACTGCTGTTAACGAGCCCCAGCATTTT
CASSQEGTAVNEPQHF
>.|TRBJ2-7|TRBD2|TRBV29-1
TGCAGCGTTGAAGATCATAGCGGGAGGGGTTACGAGCAGTACTTC
CSVEDHSGRGYEQYF
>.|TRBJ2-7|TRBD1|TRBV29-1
TGCAGCGTTGTCCTACGGGCAGGGGGCTACGAGCAGTACTTC
CSVVLRAGGYEQYF
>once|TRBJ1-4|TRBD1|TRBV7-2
TGTGCCAGCAGCTTAGTTGCAGGGGGCAATGAAAAACTGTTTTTT
CASSLVAGGNEKLFF
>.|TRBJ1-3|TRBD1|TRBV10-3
TGTGCCATCAGTGCAGGGGGTAACTCTGGAAACACCATATATTTT
CAISAGGNSGNTIYF
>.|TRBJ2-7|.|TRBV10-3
TGTGCCATCAGTGAGTCGATGGGGGGATACGAGCAGTACTTC
CAISESMGGYEQYF
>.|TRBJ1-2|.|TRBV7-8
TGTGCCAGCAGCTTAGAGGAGGCGGGCACAAGCTATGGCTACACCTTC
CASSLEEAGTSYGYTF
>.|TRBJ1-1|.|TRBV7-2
TGTGCCAGCAGCTTAGGCCTCACTGAAGCTTTCTTT
CASSLGLTEAFF
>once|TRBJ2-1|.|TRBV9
TGTGCCAGCACCGTAGGGACGGGGCTAAGAGTTAATGAGCAGTTCTTC
CASTVGTGLRVNEQFF
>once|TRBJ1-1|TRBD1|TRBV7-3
TGTGCCAGCAGCAAGGGGGGGACAGGGAACACTGAAGCTTTCTTT
CASSKGGTGNTEAFF
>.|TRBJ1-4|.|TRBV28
TGTGCCAGCAGTTTAACACCGTATAATGAAAAACTGTTTTTT
CASSLTPYNEKLFF
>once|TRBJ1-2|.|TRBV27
TGTGCCAGCAGTGTAGCCCGACATGCTAACTATGGCTACACCTTC
CASSVARHANYGYTF
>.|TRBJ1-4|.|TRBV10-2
TGCGCCAGCAGTGAAGCCCGGTCAACTAATGAAAAACTGTTTTTT
CASSEARSTNEKLFF
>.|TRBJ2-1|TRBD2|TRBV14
TGTGCCACTGCCCGGACTAGCGGGAGGCGGGATGAGCAGTTCTTC
CATARTSGRRDEQFF
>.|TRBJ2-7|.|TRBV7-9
TGTGCCAGCAGCCCCACTAGCTCCTACGAGCAGTACTTC
CASSPTSSYEQYF
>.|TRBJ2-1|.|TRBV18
TGTGCCAGCTCATTCGACTACAATGAGCAGTTCTTC
CASSFDYNEQFF
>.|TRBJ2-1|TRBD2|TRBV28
TGTGCCAGCAGCTTAGCGGGAGGCCAGGGTGAGCAGTTCTTC
CASSLAGGQGEQFF
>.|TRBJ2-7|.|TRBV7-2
TGTGCCAGCAGCTCCGAACTAGCAGGGTACTACGAGCAGTACTTC
CASSSELAGYYEQYF
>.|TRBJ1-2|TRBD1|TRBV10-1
TGCGCCAGCAGTGGCCGGGACAGGAACTATGGCTACACCTTC
CASSGRDRNYGYTF
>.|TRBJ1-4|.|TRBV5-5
TGTGCCAGCAGCTTGGGCCCGTGGGGGGGCTCATCTAATGAAAAACTGTTTTTT
CASSLGPWGGSSNEKLFF
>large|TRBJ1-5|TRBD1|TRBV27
TGTGCCAGCAGCCAGACAGGGTTTAATCAGCCCCAGCATTTT
CASSQTGFNQPQHF
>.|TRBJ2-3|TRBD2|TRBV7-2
TGTGCCAGCAGCTTAGTAATAGGCGGGAGAAGTCCAGATACGCAGTATTTT
CASSLVIGGRSPDTQYF